Reported below is one TCR beta chain. The data belong to a study of cytomegalovirus exposure and HLA in healthy donors. The length of the CDR3 is 14 residues. The V end lost 2 bases, the J end lost 6 bases, and 16 bases lay between the germline ends. The germline V gene encodes CDR1 GTSNPN and CDR2 SVGIG (reference sequence). A multiplex PCR was run with 60 Vbeta primers and 13 Jbeta primers. Generated by immunoSEQ multiplex PCR, the TCRdb table keeps only in-frame clones and is missing some. Counted here are under 200,000 clones, just over 75% occurring once; the ten biggest clones make up about 2%. The TCR originated in a woman aged 25-40 years in good health and CMV-seropositive. The rearrangement joins TRBV30 to TRBJ1-2; the D gene is possibly TRBD1 (5 bases). Sequencing used PBMCs. CDR3: CAWSSGDVPHGYTF. As DNA, the CDR3 is TGTGCCTGGAGTTCGGGGGACGTCCCCCATGGCTACACCTTC.